Each of the 14 T cell receptor beta chains below was sequenced from the same sample in a study of control samples from healthy donors and cancer patients. Repertoires were generated with immunoSEQ multiplex PCR, while TCRdb's copy carries only in-frame clones and drops some. Of roughly 180,000 clones in the sample, roughly 92% are singletons; the top ten hold more than 1.1%. Sequences were obtained from blood. Receptors were obtained from a woman aged 18 to 35 in good health.

The chain recombines TRBV29-1 with TRBJ2-1; D possibly corresponds to TRBD1 (6 bases). Germline V gene data show CDR1 as SQVTM and CDR2 as ANQGSEA. The CDR3 is 17 residues long. Trimming left V 5 bases short and J 0 bases short, with 20 bases between. The CDR3 here is CSVPTRYGTYSYNEQFF. The CDR3 DNA sequence: TGCAGCGTTCCTACTCGGTACGGGACATACTCCTACAATGAGCAGTTCTTC.

V gene TRBV6-2 or TRBV6-3 combines with J gene TRBJ2-5; 10 bases are shared with TRBD1. Germline CDR1 reads MNHEY; CDR2 reads SVGEGT. This CDR3 has 16 residues. Trimming removed 4 bases from V and 6 bases from J; junction bases left unmatched: 11. CDR3 DNA: TGTGCCAGCAGTTTCCCCGGGACAGGGGTCAGGCAGACCCAGTACTTC. Translating it yields CASSFPGTGVRQTQYF.

This chain connects TRBV6-5 to TRBJ2-7; TRBD2 is a possible D gene (6 bases). V gave up 6 bases and J gave up 0 bases, with 12 bases separating them. Germline V gene data show CDR1 as MNHEY and CDR2 as SVGAGI. The CDR3 is 14 amino acids. The CDR3 DNA follows: TGTGCCAGCAGCAAGCGGGCCAGCTCCTACGAGCAGTACTTC. It specifies CASSKRASSYEQYF.

This chain links TRBV4-1 with TRBJ2-7, with D perhaps matching TRBD2 (6 bases). The CDR3 has 15 residues. Germline V gene sequence: CDR1 MGHRA, CDR2 YSYEKL. V lost 0 bases and J 8 bases, leaving 17 bases between the germline ends. In DNA, the CDR3 is TGCGCCAGCAGCCAAGAAACAGCGGGTCAAACCAAGCAGTACTTC. This sequence encodes CASSQETAGQTKQYF.

This clone was counted only a few times. V and J are TRBV5-1 and TRBJ2-1; 10 nucleotides match TRBD1. V dropped 2 bases and J dropped 4; count of bases not matched to a gene: 6. From germline, CDR1 is SGHRS and CDR2 YFSETQ. The CDR3 has 16 amino acids. The CDR3 sequence: CASSLLGQGTYNEQFF. CDR3 nucleotides: TGCGCCAGCAGCTTACTGGGACAGGGGACTTACAATGAGCAGTTCTTC.

The chain links TRBV12-3 or TRBV12-4 to TRBJ2-5; a weak D match, TRBD2 (6 bases). There are 13 residues in the CDR3. Trimming shortened V by 6 bases and J by 5 bases, and 13 bases separated the two germline ends. The CDR3 DNA reads as TGTGCCAGCAGATCGACGGGGAGGGAGACCCAGTACTTC. Its translation: CASRSTGRETQYF.

This chain connects TRBV15 to TRBJ1-4; 8 positions match TRBD1. CDR1 is LNHNV, CDR2 YYDKDF, per germline (reference sequence). The V segment lost 4 bases and the J segment 7 bases; nucleotides outside the gene matches: 8. The CDR3 extends over 15 amino acids. The CDR3 loop is CATSTNDRGGEKLFF. CDR3 in DNA: TGTGCCACCAGCACTAACGACAGGGGTGGTGAAAAACTGTTTTTT.

This chain joins TRBV19 and TRBJ1-5, with D possibly being TRBD1 (6 bases). The CDR3 is 15 residues long. V lost 5 bases and J 4 bases, leaving 15 bases between the germline ends. From germline, CDR1 is LNHDA and CDR2 SQIVND (reference sequence). CDR3 residues: CASSPRGGLNQPQHF. CDR3 nucleotides: TGTGCCAGTAGTCCACGTGGGGGGCTGAATCAGCCCCAGCATTTT.

A few counts support this clone. CDR3 nucleotide sequence: TGTGCCAGCAGTCACGCTAGGACAGGGTCGGGCTACAATGAGCAGTTCTTC. This translates into CASSHARTGSGYNEQFF. V usage is TRBV6-2 or TRBV6-3 and J usage is TRBJ2-1; TRBD1 agrees at 8 bases. The germline V gene has CDR1 MNHEY and CDR2 SVGEGT. Unmatched junction bases numbered 12, after V lost 5 bases and J lost 3 bases. This CDR3 has 17 amino acids.

J is TRBJ1-5 and V is TRBV9; a possible D gene is TRBD1 (6 bases). This CDR3 contains 14 residues. The V and J ends lost 0 bases and 6 bases respectively, with 10 bases between them. The germline V gene has CDR1 SGDLS and CDR2 YYNGEE. The chain's CDR3 is CASSVGGGFQPQHF. DNA for the CDR3: TGTGCCAGCAGCGTAGGAGGGGGATTTCAGCCCCAGCATTTT.

The rearrangement joins TRBV28 to TRBJ1-3; D ambiguous. V was trimmed by 2 bases and J by 1 base, leaving 6 bases between them. Germline CDR1 reads MDHEN; CDR2 reads SYDVKM. The CDR3 loop spans 14 amino acids. The CDR3 DNA is TGTGCCAGCAGTTTAGGGGATTCTGGAAACACCATATATTTT. It codes for CASSLGDSGNTIYF.

This clone was recorded only once. V and J are TRBV28 and TRBJ2-1; D gene ambiguous. The length of the CDR3 is 11 residues. CDR1 MDHEN and CDR2 SYDVKM come from the germline V gene. The V end was cut by 0 bases, the J end by 8 bases, with 2 bases between. The CDR3 nucleotides read TGTGCCAGCAGTTTATGGGATGAGCAGTTCTTC. It encodes CASSLWDEQFF.

The rearrangement uses TRBV27 and TRBJ2-1; D perhaps matches TRBD2 (6 bases). Trimming left V 4 bases short and J 1 base short, with 20 bases between. The germline V gene has CDR1 MNHEY and CDR2 SMNVEV (reference sequence). The CDR3 runs to 18 residues. The CDR3 here is CASSYLAADMGSYNEQFF. DNA for the CDR3: TGTGCCAGCAGTTACTTAGCGGCCGATATGGGATCCTACAATGAGCAGTTCTTC.

This chain connects TRBV12-3 or TRBV12-4 to TRBJ1-1, with TRBD1 identical over 7 bases. This CDR3 comprises 13 residues. With 6 bases clipped from V and 4 bases from J, the junction kept 5 bases outside the gene matches. This CDR3 is CASSRGLGTEAFF. For the CDR3, the DNA is TGTGCCAGCAGCAGGGGGTTGGGCACTGAAGCTTTCTTT.